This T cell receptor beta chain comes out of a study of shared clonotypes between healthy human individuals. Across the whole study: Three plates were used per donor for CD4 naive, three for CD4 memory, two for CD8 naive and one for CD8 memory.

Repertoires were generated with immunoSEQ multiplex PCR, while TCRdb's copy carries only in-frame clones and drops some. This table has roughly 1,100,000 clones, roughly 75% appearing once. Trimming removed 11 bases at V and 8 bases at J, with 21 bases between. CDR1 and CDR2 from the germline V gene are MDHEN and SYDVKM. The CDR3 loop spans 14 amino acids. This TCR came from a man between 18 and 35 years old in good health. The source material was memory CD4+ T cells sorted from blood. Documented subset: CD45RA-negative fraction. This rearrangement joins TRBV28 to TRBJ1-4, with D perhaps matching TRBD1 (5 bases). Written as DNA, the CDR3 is TGTGCCCAGACCCGAACAGGAAGTCTGGAAAAACTGTTTTTT. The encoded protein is CAQTRTGSLEKLFF.